This T cell receptor beta chain originates from a study of cytomegalovirus exposure and HLA in healthy donors. V was shortened by 3 bases and J by 6 bases, with 12 bases between the two germline ends. The CDR3 covers 14 residues. Germline V gene sequence: CDR1 LNHDA, CDR2 SQIVND (reference sequence). With 60 Vbeta and 13 Jbeta primers, the PCR was carried out. The protocol was immunoSEQ multiplex PCR, while the TCRdb copy is restricted to in-frame clones and leaves out a portion. The sample holds some 170,000 clones, 75% to 85% seen once. This TCR came from a woman under 30 in good health and CMV-seropositive. Input material: PBMCs. The rearrangement uses TRBV19 and TRBJ1-5; tentative D call: TRBD1 (6 bases). The CDR3 bases are TGTGCCAGTAGTATCCGGGACATCGGTCAGCCCCAGCATTTT. Amino acid sequence: CASSIRDIGQPQHF.